Reported below is one T cell receptor (beta chain). The entry originates in a study of blood T cell repertoires in COVID-19. Per germline, CDR1 SGDLS and CDR2 YYNGEE. Trimming shortened V by 2 bases and J by 0 bases, and 9 bases separated the two germline ends. There are 15 residues in the CDR3. Measured with immunoSEQ multiplex PCR; TCRdb has only the in-frame clones, and not every one. This table holds tens of thousands of clones, about 87% found once. The sequence was collected from a man aged 50-60 years with active COVID-19. Sequencing was performed on peripheral blood. This rearrangement joins TRBV9 to TRBJ2-1; a possible D gene is TRBD1 (5 bases). The CDR3 is CASSVDRFSYNEQFF. Here the CDR3 DNA reads TGTGCCAGCAGCGTCGACAGATTCTCCTACAATGAGCAGTTCTTC.